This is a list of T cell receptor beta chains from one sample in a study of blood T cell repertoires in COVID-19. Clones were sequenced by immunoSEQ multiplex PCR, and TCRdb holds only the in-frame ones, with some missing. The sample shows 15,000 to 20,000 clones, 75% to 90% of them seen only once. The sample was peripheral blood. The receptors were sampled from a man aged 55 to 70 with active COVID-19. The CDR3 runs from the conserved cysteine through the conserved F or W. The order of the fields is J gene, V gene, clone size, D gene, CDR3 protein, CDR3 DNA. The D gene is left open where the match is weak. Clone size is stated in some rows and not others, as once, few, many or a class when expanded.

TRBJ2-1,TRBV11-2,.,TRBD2,CASSRLAGRSYNEQFF,TGTGCCAGCAGCCGGTTAGCGGGCCGCTCCTACAATGAGCAGTTCTTC
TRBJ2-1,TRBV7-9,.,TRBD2,CASSSRGGNEQFF,TGTGCCAGCAGCTCCCGGGGGGGCAATGAGCAGTTCTTC
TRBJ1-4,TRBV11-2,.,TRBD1,CASSLAGRGYEKLFF,TGTGCCAGCAGCTTAGCGGGCAGGGGGTACGAAAAACTGTTTTTT
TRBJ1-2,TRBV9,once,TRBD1,CASSVGRRGQGDHGYTF,TGTGCCAGCAGCGTAGGACGGAGAGGACAGGGGGACCATGGCTACACCTTC
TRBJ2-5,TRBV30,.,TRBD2,CAWSAGGGARETQYF,TGTGCCTGGAGTGCTGGCGGGGGGGCCAGGGAGACCCAGTACTTC
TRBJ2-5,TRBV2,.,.,CASGGRNQETQYF,TGTGCCAGCGGAGGGAGGAACCAAGAGACCCAGTACTTC
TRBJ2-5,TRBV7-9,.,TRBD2,CASSFGGLAGLETQYF,TGTGCCAGCAGCTTTGGCGGACTAGCGGGGCTGGAGACCCAGTACTTC
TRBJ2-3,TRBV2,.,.,CASLTGGTDTQYF,TGTGCCAGCTTGACCGGGGGTACAGATACGCAGTATTTT
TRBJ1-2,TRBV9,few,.,CASSVAGISNYGYTF,TGTGCCAGCAGCGTAGCGGGGATATCTAACTATGGCTACACCTTC
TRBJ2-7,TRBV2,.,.,CASGVAWTYEQYF,TGTGCCAGCGGGGTAGCGTGGACCTACGAGCAGTACTTC
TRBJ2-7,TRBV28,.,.,CASSLAAGYEQYF,TGTGCCAGCAGTTTAGCGGCAGGGTACGAGCAGTACTTC
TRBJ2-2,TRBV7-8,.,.,CASRTTTNTGELFF,TGTGCCAGCAGGACGACTACGAACACCGGGGAGCTGTTTTTT
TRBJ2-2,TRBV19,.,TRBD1,CASSTGTGWNTGELFF,TGTGCCAGTAGTACGGGGACAGGGTGGAACACCGGGGAGCTGTTTTTT
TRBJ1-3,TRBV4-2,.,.,CASSQEGSSGNTIYF,TGTGCCAGCAGCCAAGAGGGGAGCTCTGGAAACACCATATATTTT
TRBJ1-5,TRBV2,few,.,CASSGRGQPQHF,TGTGCCAGCAGTGGGAGGGGACAGCCCCAGCATTTT
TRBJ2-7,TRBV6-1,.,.,CASSETGYEQYF,TGTGCCAGCAGTGAAACAGGCTACGAGCAGTACTTC
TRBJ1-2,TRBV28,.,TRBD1,CASRLRGPYGYTF,TGTGCCAGCAGACTCAGGGGGCCCTATGGCTACACCTTC
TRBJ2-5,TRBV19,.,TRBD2,CASSGTSGALLQETQYF,TGTGCCAGTAGCGGGACTAGCGGAGCCCTCTTACAAGAGACCCAGTACTTC
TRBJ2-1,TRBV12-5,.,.,CASGRDGSSYNEQFF,TGTGCTAGTGGACGGGACGGGAGCTCCTACAATGAGCAGTTCTTC
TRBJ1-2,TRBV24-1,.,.,CATSPDSPSYGYTF,TGTGCCACCAGCCCGGACAGCCCCAGCTATGGCTACACCTTC
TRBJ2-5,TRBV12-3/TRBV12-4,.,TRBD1,CASSKTGTETQYF,TGTGCCAGCAGTAAGACAGGGACGGAGACCCAGTACTTC
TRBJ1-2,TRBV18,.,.,CASSPEPELNYGYTF,TGTGCCAGCTCACCAGAACCGGAGCTTAACTATGGCTACACCTTC
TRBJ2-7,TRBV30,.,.,CAWTFDGSSYEQYF,TGTGCCTGGACTTTTGACGGGAGCTCCTACGAGCAGTACTTC
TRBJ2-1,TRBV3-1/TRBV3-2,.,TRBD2,CASSPLADLTYNEQFF,TGTGCCAGCAGCCCCCTAGCGGACCTTACCTACAATGAGCAGTTCTTC
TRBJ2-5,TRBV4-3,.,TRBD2,CASSQERGEDETQYF,TGCGCCAGCAGCCAAGAACGGGGGGAGGATGAGACCCAGTACTTC
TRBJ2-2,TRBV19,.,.,CASSIAGLVELFF,TGTGCCAGTAGTATTGCAGGGCTCGTGGAGCTGTTTTTT
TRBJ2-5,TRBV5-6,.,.,CASSYNQETQYF,TGTGCCAGCAGCTACAACCAAGAGACCCAGTACTTC
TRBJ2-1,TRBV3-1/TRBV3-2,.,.,CASSQVPAGARSSYNEQFF,TGTGCCAGCAGCCAAGTTCCGGCGGGGGCTAGGAGCTCCTACAATGAGCAGTTCTTC
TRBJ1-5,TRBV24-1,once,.,CATSDPGIEQPQHF,TGTGCCACCAGTGACCCAGGTATAGAACAGCCCCAGCATTTT
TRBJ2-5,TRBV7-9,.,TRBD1,CASSSRTGLGETQYF,TGTGCCAGCAGCTCCAGGACAGGCCTAGGAGAGACCCAGTACTTC
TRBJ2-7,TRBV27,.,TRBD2,CASSREPGLEYEQYF,TGTGCCAGCAGTCGCGAGCCGGGACTAGAATACGAGCAGTACTTC
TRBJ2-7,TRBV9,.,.,CASSPFLVAGSYEQYF,TGTGCCAGCAGCCCCTTCTTAGTGGCGGGCTCCTACGAGCAGTACTTC
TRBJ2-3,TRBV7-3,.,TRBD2,CASSLQAGFTDTQYF,TGTGCCAGCAGCTTACAAGCGGGGTTCACAGATACGCAGTATTTT
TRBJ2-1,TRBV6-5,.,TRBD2,CASSYPRGGAREQFF,TGTGCCAGCAGTTACCCTCGGGGGGGGGCCCGTGAGCAGTTCTTC
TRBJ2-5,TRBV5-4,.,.,CASSLATGMVGETQYF,TGTGCCAGCAGCTTGGCAACAGGGATGGTCGGAGAGACCCAGTACTTC
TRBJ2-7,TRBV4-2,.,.,CASSQSQSYSSNEQYF,TGTGCCAGCAGCCAATCCCAGAGTTATAGTAGCAACGAGCAGTACTTC
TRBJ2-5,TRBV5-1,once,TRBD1,CATTNRDRGGQETQYF,TGCGCCACCACAAACCGGGACAGGGGAGGCCAAGAGACCCAGTACTTC
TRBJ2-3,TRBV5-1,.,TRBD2,CASSIGLAGGLDTQYF,TGCGCCAGCAGCATAGGACTAGCGGGGGGCCTAGATACGCAGTATTTT
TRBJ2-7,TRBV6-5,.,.,CATRQTYEQYF,TGTGCCACCAGACAGACCTACGAGCAGTACTTC
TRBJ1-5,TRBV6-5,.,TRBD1,CASSPGQRNQPQHF,TGTGCCAGCAGTCCGGGACAGCGAAATCAGCCCCAGCATTTT
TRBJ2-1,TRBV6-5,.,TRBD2,CASRPGLAYNEQFF,TGTGCCAGCAGACCCGGACTAGCCTACAATGAGCAGTTCTTC
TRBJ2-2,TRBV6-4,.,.,CASSPRGMSNTGELFF,TGTGCCAGCAGCCCAAGGGGGATGTCGAACACCGGGGAGCTGTTTTTT
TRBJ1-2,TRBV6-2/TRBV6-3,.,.,CASSFNSYFNYGYTF,TGTGCCAGCAGTTTCAACTCTTACTTTAACTATGGCTACACCTTC
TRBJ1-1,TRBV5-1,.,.,CASSLQGHSNTEAFF,TGCGCCAGCAGCTTGCAAGGACACTCGAACACTGAAGCTTTCTTT
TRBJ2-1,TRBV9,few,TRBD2,CASSPRTSGGSSYNEQFF,TGTGCCAGCAGCCCACGGACTAGCGGGGGGTCCTCCTACAATGAGCAGTTCTTC
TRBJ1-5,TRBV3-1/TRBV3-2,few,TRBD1,CASSQGRGTGIAQHF,TGTGCCAGCAGCCAAGGCCGCGGGACAGGGATTGCCCAGCATTTT
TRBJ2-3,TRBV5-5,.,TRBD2,CASSVAGADTQYF,TGTGCCAGCAGTGTGGCGGGAGCAGATACGCAGTATTTT
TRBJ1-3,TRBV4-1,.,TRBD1,CASSQLQGALSARGNTIYF,TGCGCCAGCAGCCAGCTACAGGGGGCGCTTTCCGCTCGGGGAAACACCATATATTTT
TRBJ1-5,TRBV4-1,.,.,CASSQGGGQPQHF,TGCGCCAGCAGCCAGGGTGGAGGCCAGCCCCAGCATTTT
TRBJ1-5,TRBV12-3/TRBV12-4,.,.,CATSGDSNQPQHF,TGTGCCACCTCAGGGGATAGCAATCAGCCCCAGCATTTT
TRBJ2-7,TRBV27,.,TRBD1,CASSLSAGQGVYEQYF,TGTGCCAGCAGTTTATCCGCGGGACAGGGTGTCTACGAGCAGTACTTC
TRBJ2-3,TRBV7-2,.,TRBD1,CASSPNTGGKQYF,TGTGCCAGCAGCCCTAACACAGGGGGAAAGCAGTATTTT
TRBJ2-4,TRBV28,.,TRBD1,CASSSIGTGVTNIQYF,TGTGCCAGCAGTTCCATCGGGACAGGGGTCACAAACATTCAGTACTTC